This T cell receptor (beta chain) was captured in a study of post-analysis software for immune sequencing data. Whole-study results and caveats: Samples from one preparation batch, clustered by F measure, grouped strongly together. Comparison of patients with controls showed five or six TRBV segments more frequent in patients, TRBV5-6, TRBV5-1 and TRBV20-1 among them.

As to this clonotype: The antigen is undetermined.

Germline CDR1 reads MNHNY; CDR2 reads SVGAGI (reference sequence). The CDR3 has 15 residues. Trimming pared 6 bases from V and 7 bases from J, leaving 18 bases between. Unique molecular identifiers featured in each of the TCR beta cDNA libraries. Via MiXCR, TCRdb re-called the PCR reads, giving one row per CDR3 protein. In the table there are about 820,000 distinct CDR3 sequences, 53% of which are singletons. The chain has TRBV6-6 and TRBJ1-4, with a possible D match to TRBD1 (6 bases). The TCR comes from a girl under 18 with multiple sclerosis. Sequencing input: blood. The CDR3 is CASRDPGLGGEKLFF. The CDR3 DNA follows: TGTGCCAGCAGGGACCCGGGGCTAGGGGGTGAAAAACTGTTTTTT.